A selection of T cell receptor beta chains follows, all from one sample in a study of cytomegalovirus exposure and HLA in healthy donors. The repertoire was sequenced with immunoSEQ multiplex PCR; TCRdb's copy has only in-frame clones and lacks some. The repertoire includes approximately 190,000 clones, about 80% of them detected once, and roughly 6.5% sits in the top ten. The sample was PBMCs. The receptors were sampled from a man aged 18 to 29 in good health and CMV-seropositive. The CDR3 runs from the conserved cysteine through the conserved F or W. The order of the fields is J gene, V gene, D gene, clone size, CDR3 DNA, CDR3 protein. The D gene is left open where the match is weak. A clone size is listed for some rows: how often the clone was seen (once, few, many), or a class if it is expanded.

j_gene: TRBJ2-7; v_gene: TRBV19; d_gene: NA; abundance: NA; CDR3nt: TGTGCCAGTATGGGGGCGTATAGGGGCGAGCAGTACTTC; CDR3aa: CASMGAYRGEQYF
j_gene: TRBJ2-7; v_gene: TRBV29-1; d_gene: NA; abundance: NA; CDR3nt: TGCAGCGTTGCGTCGGGAACCTACGAGCAGTACTTC; CDR3aa: CSVASGTYEQYF
j_gene: TRBJ2-2; v_gene: TRBV28; d_gene: TRBD1; abundance: NA; CDR3nt: TGTGCCAACTCGGACAGGGGAGGAACCGGGGAGCTGTTTTTT; CDR3aa: CANSDRGGTGELFF
j_gene: TRBJ2-7; v_gene: TRBV29-1; d_gene: TRBD2; abundance: NA; CDR3nt: TGCAGCGCCGGGACCGGGACTAGCGACCACGAGCAGTACTTC; CDR3aa: CSAGTGTSDHEQYF
j_gene: TRBJ2-7; v_gene: TRBV6-1; d_gene: NA; abundance: NA; CDR3nt: TGTGCCAGCAGTGAAGCCAGATACGAGCAGTACTTC; CDR3aa: CASSEARYEQYF
j_gene: TRBJ2-5; v_gene: TRBV2; d_gene: NA; abundance: NA; CDR3nt: TGTGCCAGCACCCAAGTGGGACTTCAAGAGACCCAGTACTTC; CDR3aa: CASTQVGLQETQYF
j_gene: TRBJ1-1; v_gene: TRBV19; d_gene: NA; abundance: NA; CDR3nt: TGTGCCAGTAGTACAACCAGAAACACTGAAGCTTTCTTT; CDR3aa: CASSTTRNTEAFF
j_gene: TRBJ2-2; v_gene: TRBV25-1; d_gene: NA; abundance: few; CDR3nt: TGTGCCAGCAGTGCCGGGAGACTCCACACCGGGGAGCTGTTTTTT; CDR3aa: CASSAGRLHTGELFF
j_gene: TRBJ1-1; v_gene: TRBV28; d_gene: TRBD1; abundance: NA; CDR3nt: TGTGCCAGCAGTTTAGACGGGACAGGGGATAAAGCTTTCTTT; CDR3aa: CASSLDGTGDKAFF
j_gene: TRBJ2-1; v_gene: TRBV4-3; d_gene: NA; abundance: NA; CDR3nt: TGCGCCAGCAGCCAAGATATGGACAGCAAAAATGAGCAGTTCTTC; CDR3aa: CASSQDMDSKNEQFF
j_gene: TRBJ2-7; v_gene: TRBV7-2; d_gene: TRBD1; abundance: NA; CDR3nt: TGTGCCAGCAGTACGACAGGGGGCATCAACGAGCAGTACTTC; CDR3aa: CASSTTGGINEQYF
j_gene: TRBJ1-2; v_gene: TRBV7-8; d_gene: TRBD1; abundance: NA; CDR3nt: TGTGCCAGCAGCTTAGTGTTAAGGGACAGGGTACCCCCCCACTATGGCTACACCTTC; CDR3aa: CASSLVLRDRVPPHYGYTF
j_gene: TRBJ2-1; v_gene: TRBV4-3; d_gene: TRBD2; abundance: once; CDR3nt: TGCGCCAGCAGCCAAGGATTAGCGGGAGGGCATGAGCAGTTCTTC; CDR3aa: CASSQGLAGGHEQFF
j_gene: TRBJ2-1; v_gene: TRBV10-3; d_gene: TRBD2; abundance: NA; CDR3nt: TGTGCCAGTACGACTAGCCTGCGGAATGAGCAGTTCTTC; CDR3aa: CASTTSLRNEQFF
j_gene: TRBJ2-1; v_gene: TRBV2; d_gene: TRBD2; abundance: NA; CDR3nt: TGTGCCAGCAGTGAAGGCGGACTAGCTATCTTTGGGCCCTACAATGAGCAGTTCTTC; CDR3aa: CASSEGGLAIFGPYNEQFF
j_gene: TRBJ2-3; v_gene: TRBV9; d_gene: NA; abundance: once; CDR3nt: TGTGCCAGCAGCGTAGGGCGGGGCCTCACAGATACGCAGTATTTT; CDR3aa: CASSVGRGLTDTQYF
j_gene: TRBJ2-4; v_gene: TRBV7-2; d_gene: TRBD1; abundance: NA; CDR3nt: TGTGCCAGCAGCTTACGACAGGGGCAGAACATTCAGTACTTC; CDR3aa: CASSLRQGQNIQYF
j_gene: TRBJ2-7; v_gene: TRBV28; d_gene: TRBD2; abundance: NA; CDR3nt: TGTGCCAGCAGTGCTTCGGCGGGAGGTATCTCCTACGAGCAGTACTTC; CDR3aa: CASSASAGGISYEQYF
j_gene: TRBJ2-1; v_gene: TRBV27; d_gene: TRBD2; abundance: NA; CDR3nt: TGTGCCAGCAGTGGACCGGGAGGTCCATCCTACAATGAGCAGTTCTTC; CDR3aa: CASSGPGGPSYNEQFF
j_gene: TRBJ2-7; v_gene: TRBV5-6; d_gene: NA; abundance: NA; CDR3nt: TGTGCCAGCAGCCTTTACGTGACAGGCTCCTACGAGCAGTACTTC; CDR3aa: CASSLYVTGSYEQYF
j_gene: TRBJ2-7; v_gene: TRBV6-1; d_gene: NA; abundance: NA; CDR3nt: TGTGCCAGCAGTGAAGGCGGGGTTAGGGAGCAGTACTTC; CDR3aa: CASSEGGVREQYF
j_gene: TRBJ1-1; v_gene: TRBV6-1; d_gene: NA; abundance: NA; CDR3nt: TGTGCCAGCAGTGCTAGAACAGGGCGCCCTGAAGCTTTCTTT; CDR3aa: CASSARTGRPEAFF
j_gene: TRBJ2-1; v_gene: TRBV2; d_gene: TRBD1; abundance: NA; CDR3nt: TGTGCCAGCAGTGGTCCCGGGACAGGGGGCTCCTACAATGAGCAGTTCTTC; CDR3aa: CASSGPGTGGSYNEQFF
j_gene: TRBJ2-3; v_gene: TRBV29-1; d_gene: NA; abundance: NA; CDR3nt: TGCAGCGCTGCGGAGGCCCGCACAGATACGCAGTATTTT; CDR3aa: CSAAEARTDTQYF
j_gene: TRBJ2-7; v_gene: TRBV27; d_gene: TRBD1; abundance: NA; CDR3nt: TGTGCCAGCAGTTTGGGGGCCGGGACAGGCCCCAGCGAGCAGTACTTC; CDR3aa: CASSLGAGTGPSEQYF
j_gene: TRBJ2-1; v_gene: TRBV14; d_gene: TRBD2; abundance: few; CDR3nt: TGTGCCAGCAGCCGACTAGCTGTAGCCTATGAGCAGTTCTTC; CDR3aa: CASSRLAVAYEQFF
j_gene: TRBJ2-1; v_gene: TRBV7-7; d_gene: NA; abundance: NA; CDR3nt: TGTGCCAGCAGCCGGGGACTTCCTGCCTCCAATGAGCAGTTCTTC; CDR3aa: CASSRGLPASNEQFF
j_gene: TRBJ2-5; v_gene: TRBV27; d_gene: NA; abundance: NA; CDR3nt: TGTGCCAGCAAAATTCGGGGGTGGGGGGAGACCCAGTACTTC; CDR3aa: CASKIRGWGETQYF
j_gene: TRBJ2-7; v_gene: TRBV28; d_gene: NA; abundance: once; CDR3nt: TGTGCCAGCAGGGCCGGGTTGGACTACGAGCAGTACTTC; CDR3aa: CASRAGLDYEQYF
j_gene: TRBJ2-7; v_gene: TRBV4-3; d_gene: NA; abundance: NA; CDR3nt: TGCGCCAGCAGCCAATGGAGCGGTGTCTACGAGCAGTACTTC; CDR3aa: CASSQWSGVYEQYF
j_gene: TRBJ2-7; v_gene: TRBV11-2; d_gene: NA; abundance: NA; CDR3nt: TGTGCCAGCAGCCTGATAAAGAGGCCCTACGAGCAGTACTTC; CDR3aa: CASSLIKRPYEQYF
j_gene: TRBJ1-2; v_gene: TRBV7-2; d_gene: NA; abundance: NA; CDR3nt: TGTGCCAGCAGCTTAACGGGAGCTGGCTACACCTTC; CDR3aa: CASSLTGAGYTF
j_gene: TRBJ2-3; v_gene: TRBV28; d_gene: TRBD1; abundance: NA; CDR3nt: TGTGCCAGCAGTGGACAGGGGGGCGGGACAGATACGCAGTATTTT; CDR3aa: CASSGQGGGTDTQYF
j_gene: TRBJ2-7; v_gene: TRBV9; d_gene: TRBD1; abundance: NA; CDR3nt: TGTGCCAGCAGCCCGCGACAGGGGGTAGGATACGAGCAGTACTTC; CDR3aa: CASSPRQGVGYEQYF
j_gene: TRBJ2-2; v_gene: TRBV11-2; d_gene: NA; abundance: NA; CDR3nt: TGTGCCAGCAGCTTAGATTGGCAGGGCGGCACCGGGGAGCTGTTTTTT; CDR3aa: CASSLDWQGGTGELFF
j_gene: TRBJ2-2; v_gene: TRBV30; d_gene: TRBD2; abundance: NA; CDR3nt: TGTGCCTGGAGGGGGACTAGCTCCGGGGAGCTGTTTTTT; CDR3aa: CAWRGTSSGELFF
j_gene: TRBJ2-7; v_gene: TRBV2; d_gene: NA; abundance: NA; CDR3nt: TGTGCCAGCAGACAGATAGGCTACGAGCAGTACTTC; CDR3aa: CASRQIGYEQYF
j_gene: TRBJ1-4; v_gene: TRBV9; d_gene: TRBD1; abundance: NA; CDR3nt: TGTGCCAGCAGCGGGGACAGGGGTTCTGAAAAACTGTTTTTT; CDR3aa: CASSGDRGSEKLFF
j_gene: TRBJ2-1; v_gene: TRBV5-6; d_gene: NA; abundance: NA; CDR3nt: TGTGCCAGCAGCCAAGGGAGGAATGAGCAGTTCTTC; CDR3aa: CASSQGRNEQFF
j_gene: TRBJ2-7; v_gene: TRBV5-6; d_gene: TRBD1; abundance: NA; CDR3nt: TGTGCCAGCAGCGCCCTGGGACAGACTTCCTACGAGCAGTACTTC; CDR3aa: CASSALGQTSYEQYF
j_gene: TRBJ1-1; v_gene: TRBV27; d_gene: NA; abundance: NA; CDR3nt: TGTGCCAGCAGTTTAGCGGGGGGGGGCACTGAAGCTTTCTTT; CDR3aa: CASSLAGGGTEAFF
j_gene: TRBJ2-1; v_gene: TRBV11-2; d_gene: TRBD1; abundance: NA; CDR3nt: TGTGCCAGCAGCTTATCACAGGGGAGCGATGAGCAGTTCTTC; CDR3aa: CASSLSQGSDEQFF
j_gene: TRBJ2-1; v_gene: TRBV7-3; d_gene: TRBD2; abundance: NA; CDR3nt: TGTGCCAGCAGCTCGGGACTAGCGGACAATGAGCAGTTCTTC; CDR3aa: CASSSGLADNEQFF
j_gene: TRBJ2-7; v_gene: TRBV6-6; d_gene: NA; abundance: NA; CDR3nt: TGTGCCAGCAGTTATGTCCCCTTAGACGAGCAGTACTTC; CDR3aa: CASSYVPLDEQYF
j_gene: TRBJ1-5; v_gene: TRBV28; d_gene: TRBD1; abundance: NA; CDR3nt: TGTGCCAGCATTGGGACAGGGGGCCATCAGCCCCAGCATTTT; CDR3aa: CASIGTGGHQPQHF
j_gene: TRBJ2-7; v_gene: TRBV7-2; d_gene: NA; abundance: NA; CDR3nt: TGTGCCAGCAGCTTAGCAGGCAGGCCCTACGAGCAGTACTTC; CDR3aa: CASSLAGRPYEQYF
j_gene: TRBJ1-5; v_gene: TRBV19; d_gene: TRBD1; abundance: NA; CDR3nt: TGTGCCAGCGACCGGACAGGGGGAAGTGCCCAGCATTTT; CDR3aa: CASDRTGGSAQHF
j_gene: TRBJ1-1; v_gene: TRBV28; d_gene: NA; abundance: NA; CDR3nt: TGTGCCAGCAGTGGCAGGAGCCGGGGCACTGAAGCTTTCTTT; CDR3aa: CASSGRSRGTEAFF
j_gene: TRBJ2-6; v_gene: TRBV5-1; d_gene: TRBD1; abundance: NA; CDR3nt: TGCGCCAGCAGCCCGGGACAGGGGTCCGGGGCCAACGTCCTGACTTTC; CDR3aa: CASSPGQGSGANVLTF
j_gene: TRBJ1-1; v_gene: TRBV2; d_gene: NA; abundance: few; CDR3nt: TGTGCCAGCATAGAGATGAACACTGAAGCTTTCTTT; CDR3aa: CASIEMNTEAFF
j_gene: TRBJ2-2; v_gene: TRBV13; d_gene: NA; abundance: NA; CDR3nt: TGTGCCAGCAGCTTGGGGGGACTCTCCCTGGGGGAGCTGTTTTTT; CDR3aa: CASSLGGLSLGELFF
j_gene: TRBJ1-1; v_gene: TRBV9; d_gene: NA; abundance: NA; CDR3nt: TGTGCCAGCAGCCGCGACTTGAACACTGAAGCTTTCTTT; CDR3aa: CASSRDLNTEAFF
j_gene: TRBJ2-7; v_gene: TRBV2; d_gene: TRBD1; abundance: NA; CDR3nt: TGTGCCAGCAGGGCAGGGGGACCGGGCGAGCAGTACTTC; CDR3aa: CASRAGGPGEQYF
j_gene: TRBJ1-1; v_gene: TRBV5-1; d_gene: NA; abundance: NA; CDR3nt: TGCGCCAGCAGCTCGGGCGACCGGGACAAAAACACTGAAGCTTTCTTT; CDR3aa: CASSSGDRDKNTEAFF
j_gene: TRBJ2-5; v_gene: TRBV5-1; d_gene: TRBD1; abundance: NA; CDR3nt: TGCGCCAGCAGCTTGGGGGACACAAGACAGGGGACCCAGTACTTC; CDR3aa: CASSLGDTRQGTQYF